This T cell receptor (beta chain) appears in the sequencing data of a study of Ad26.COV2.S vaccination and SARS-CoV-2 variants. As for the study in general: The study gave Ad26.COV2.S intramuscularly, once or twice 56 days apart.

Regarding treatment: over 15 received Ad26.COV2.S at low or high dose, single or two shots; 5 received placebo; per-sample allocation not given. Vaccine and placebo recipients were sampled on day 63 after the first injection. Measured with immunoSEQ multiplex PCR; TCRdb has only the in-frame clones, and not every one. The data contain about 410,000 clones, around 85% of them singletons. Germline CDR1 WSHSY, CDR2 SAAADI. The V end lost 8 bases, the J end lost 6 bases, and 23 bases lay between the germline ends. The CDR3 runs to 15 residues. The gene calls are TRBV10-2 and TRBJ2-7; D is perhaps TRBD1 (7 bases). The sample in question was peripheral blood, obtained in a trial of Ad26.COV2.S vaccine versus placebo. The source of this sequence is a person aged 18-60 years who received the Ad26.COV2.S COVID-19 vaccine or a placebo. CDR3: CASRDARGDIGEQYF. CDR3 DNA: TGCGCCAGCCGAGACGCCAGGGGGGACATCGGCGAGCAGTACTTC.